Below, 28 T cell receptor beta chains from the same sample are listed, as sequenced in a study of a mutant IDH1 vaccine in newly diagnosed glioma. The time point was: week 5, during vaccination. A 20-mer mutant IDH1 peptide at 300 ug was injected subcutaneously with topical imiquimod. These TCRs are of unknown antigen specificity. TCRdb's copy holds only in-frame clones and misses some; the assay was immunoSEQ multiplex PCR. The table lists 45,000 to 60,000 clones, around 80% of them singletons, with about 5% in the top ten. Sequencing used PBMCs, obtained from a glioma patient whose treatment included an IDH1 peptide vaccine. Source of these receptors: a man aged 50 or older with glioma.

This chain links TRBV5-1 with TRBJ2-1, with a possible D match to TRBD1 (6 bases). From germline, CDR1 is SGHRS and CDR2 YFSETQ. V lost 3 bases and J lost 5, with 12 bases in between. The CDR3 is made up of 14 amino acids. CDR3 sequence (DNA): TGCGCCAGCAGCTGGCGGACAGCCGACAATGAGCAGTTCTTC. Residues: CASSWRTADNEQFF.

V and J are TRBV10-3 and TRBJ2-3, with 9 nucleotides matching TRBD2. The CDR3 length is 14 residues. V dropped 7 bases and J dropped 6; count of bases not matched to a gene: 8. Germline lookup yields CDR1 ENHRY and CDR2 SYGVKD. CDR3 region: CAIKAGGDLDTQYF. The CDR3 DNA sequence: TGTGCCATCAAAGCGGGGGGTGACCTGGATACGCAGTATTTT.

This clone occurred a few times. The J gene is TRBJ1-1, the V gene TRBV30; a weak D match, TRBD1 (6 bases). The CDR3 totals 15 residues. The V gene's germline CDR1 is GTSNPN and CDR2 SVGIG (reference sequence). V was clipped by 3 bases and J by 3 bases, with 17 bases between them. The CDR3 coding sequence is TGTGCCTGGAGAGGGGCAGGGGATTTTGACACTGAAGCTTTCTTT. Encoded protein: CAWRGAGDFDTEAFF.

The chain uses TRBV29-1 and TRBJ2-5, with D perhaps given as TRBD1 or TRBD2 (5 bases each). Deletions cut 2 bases from V and 5 bases from J, with 15 bases between. Germline V lookup: CDR1 SQVTM, CDR2 ANQGSEA. This CDR3 comprises 14 residues. CDR3 nucleotide sequence: TGCAGCGTTGAATACGGGACGGGCCCTGAGACCCAGTACTTC. It codes for CSVEYGTGPETQYF.

The J gene is TRBJ1-2, the V gene TRBV18; 8 bases line up with TRBD1. The ends lost 3 bases at V and 5 bases at J; junction bases unmatched: 5. The length of the CDR3 is 14 residues. The germline gives CDR1 KGHSH, CDR2 LQKENI. In nucleotides, the CDR3 is TGTGCCAGCTCACCGGGGACAGGAACTTATGGCTACACCTTC. It codes for CASSPGTGTYGYTF.

The chain employs TRBV19 and TRBJ1-5, with 7 bases matching TRBD1. The length of the CDR3 is 13 residues. The germline V gene has CDR1 LNHDA and CDR2 SQIVND (reference sequence). With V trimmed by 5 bases and J by 4 bases, 2 bases remained unmatched. CDR3 DNA sequence: TGTGCCAGTAGTTCGACAGGGAATCAGCCCCAGCATTTT. Translation: CASSSTGNQPQHF.

The sample holds a few counts of this clone. The J gene is TRBJ1-5, the V gene TRBV6-5; maybe TRBD1 (6 bases). In germline, CDR1 is MNHEY, CDR2 SVGAGI. This CDR3 region has 14 residues. V lost 6 bases to trimming and J lost 7 bases, with 16 bases between them. The DNA of the CDR3 is TGTGCCAGCAGAGACAGGTCCGGTATCCAGCCCCAGCATTTT. Amino acids: CASRDRSGIQPQHF.

The rearrangement links TRBV5-5 to TRBJ1-2; TRBD1 agrees at 9 bases. The V segment lost 4 bases and the J segment 3 bases; nucleotides outside the gene matches: 7. Germline lookup yields CDR1 SGHKS and CDR2 YYEKEE (reference sequence). The CDR3 has 15 residues. The CDR3 region has the DNA TGTGCCAGCAGCCCTACAGGGGGCAGGGACTATGGCTACACCTTC. It specifies CASSPTGGRDYGYTF.

This chain links TRBV28 with TRBJ1-5; 7 bases align to TRBD1. V shed 3 bases, J shed 9 bases, and the junction held 14 bases outside the gene matches. The CDR3 totals 16 residues. Germline V CDR1 and CDR2: MDHEN, SYDVKM. The CDR3 DNA reads TGTGCCAGCAGTTTTGTGTTGGGAGGGGGCGGAGGGCCCCAGCATTTT. This translates into CASSFVLGGGGGPQHF.

This clone was recorded a few times. The chain carries TRBV6-5 and TRBJ1-2; 10 positions match TRBD1. Germline V gene lookup returns CDR1 MNHEY and CDR2 SVGAGI. This CDR3 region has 16 residues. Unmatched junction bases numbered 4, after V lost 2 bases and J lost 1 base. The CDR3 spells CASSYRQGAINYGYTF. The CDR3 DNA is TGTGCCAGCAGTTACCGACAGGGGGCAATTAACTATGGCTACACCTTC.

The gene calls are TRBV7-2 and TRBJ1-2; D gene ambiguous. Trimming pared 2 bases from V and 3 bases from J, leaving 7 bases between. Germline assignment: CDR1 SGHTA and CDR2 FQGNSA. The CDR3 loop spans 13 amino acids. CDR3 bases: TGTGCCAGCAGCTTAAGGCAGTACTATGGCTACACCTTC. It codes for CASSLRQYYGYTF.

V gene TRBV7-6 combines with J gene TRBJ2-3; 7 positions agree with TRBD1. Trimming removed 5 bases from V and 4 bases from J; junction bases left unmatched: 6. The CDR3 spans 14 residues. Germline V CDR1 and CDR2: SGHVS, FNYEAQ. CDR3 loop: CASSLRDRSDTQYF. CDR3 in DNA: TGTGCCAGCAGCCTCCGGGACAGATCAGATACGCAGTATTTT.

The chain recombines TRBV27 with TRBJ2-3; no definite D call. The germline V gene has CDR1 MNHEY and CDR2 SMNVEV (reference sequence). CDR3 length: 13 residues. V lost 8 bases to trimming and J lost 0 bases, with 9 bases between them. The CDR3 nucleotides are TGTGCCAGCCGCAGCACTAGCACAGATACGCAGTATTTT. This encodes CASRSTSTDTQYF.

This clone was detected once. The J gene is TRBJ1-2, the V gene TRBV10-1; D gene unclear. The CDR3 consists of 13 residues. Trimming took 2 bases from V and 6 from J, leaving 10 bases between them. Germline CDR1 WNHNN, CDR2 SYGVQD (reference sequence). CDR3 loop: CASSEQRAHGYTF. The CDR3 DNA is TGCGCCAGCAGTGAGCAGAGGGCTCATGGCTACACCTTC.

The chain is built from TRBV28 and TRBJ1-4; D is perhaps TRBD1 (5 bases). CDR1 and CDR2 (germline): MDHEN, SYDVKM. There are 15 residues in the CDR3. Trimming stripped 8 bases from V and 3 bases from J, with 16 bases between. CDR3 DNA: TGTGCCAGCGGACGCCCGACAGCTTCTAATGAAAAACTGTTTTTT. Encoded protein: CASGRPTASNEKLFF.

This clone appeared once. This chain connects TRBV19 to TRBJ2-1, with a weak D call TRBD1 (6 bases). Germline CDR1 LNHDA, CDR2 SQIVND (reference sequence). V lost 4 bases to trimming and J lost 0 bases, with 16 bases between them. This CDR3 region has 17 residues. In DNA form, the CDR3 reads TGTGCCAGTAGTACTGATCCCAGGGGTCGCTCCTACAATGAGCAGTTCTTC. Amino acid sequence: CASSTDPRGRSYNEQFF.

This rearrangement joins TRBV5-1 to TRBJ2-1, with 11 bases lining up with TRBD2. Trimming removed 0 bases from V and 5 bases from J; junction bases left unmatched: 1. The CDR3 consists of 15 residues. Germline lookup yields CDR1 SGHRS and CDR2 YFSETQ. The CDR3, as DNA: TGCGCCAGCAGCTTGGTTAGCGGGGGGGACAATGAGCAGTTCTTC. Translating gives CASSLVSGGDNEQFF.

The V call is TRBV7-9, the J call TRBJ1-4; D ambiguous. V lost 5 bases, J lost 8 bases, and 9 bases lay in between. The V gene's germline CDR1 is SEHNR and CDR2 FQNEAQ (reference sequence). The CDR3 is 12 amino acids. CDR3 region: CASSAGLEKLFF. The CDR3 DNA is TGTGCCAGCAGCGCCGGTCTGGAAAAACTGTTTTTT.

The rearrangement joins TRBV18 to TRBJ2-1; TRBD2 aligns across 7 bases. With V trimmed by 3 bases and J by 4 bases, 6 bases remained unmatched. This CDR3 comprises 15 residues. CDR1 and CDR2 from the germline V gene are KGHSH and LQKENI. CDR3 protein: CASSPLGGEYNEQFF. Here the CDR3 DNA reads TGTGCCAGCTCACCCCTGGGGGGGGAGTACAATGAGCAGTTCTTC.

The chain employs TRBV29-1 and TRBJ2-3, with D tentatively TRBD2 (5 bases). Trimming stripped 7 bases from V and 0 bases from J, with 11 bases between. CDR3 size: 13 residues. In germline, CDR1 is SQVTM, CDR2 ANQGSEA. CDR3 nucleotides: TGCAGCGGATCACTAGGAAGCACAGATACGCAGTATTTT. Protein: CSGSLGSTDTQYF.

This chain's CDR3 is CASSASNYGYTF. The CDR3 coding sequence is TGTGCCAGTAGCGCCTCTAACTATGGCTACACCTTC. This chain joins TRBV19 and TRBJ1-2; D remains unclear. This CDR3 has 12 amino acids. V was cut by 6 bases and J by 0 bases, with 5 bases left in between. The V gene's germline CDR1 is LNHDA and CDR2 SQIVND (reference sequence).

V is TRBV7-2 and J is TRBJ1-5; D remains unclear. The V gene's germline CDR1 is SGHTA and CDR2 FQGNSA. The ends were cut back, 3 bases at V and 6 bases at J, with 9 bases in the middle. The CDR3 length is 13 residues. The CDR3 region is CASSLNWGQPQHF. CDR3 sequence (DNA): TGTGCCAGCAGCTTGAATTGGGGTCAGCCCCAGCATTTT.

As for this clone: A much larger clone lies one base from this, so it may be a read error. This chain uses TRBV9 with TRBJ2-7; D call uncertain. V gave up 4 bases and J gave up 0 bases, with 2 bases separating them. This CDR3 contains 11 residues. Germline loops: CDR1 SGDLS, CDR2 YYNGEE. The CDR3 DNA follows: TGTGCCAGCAGCCTCTCCTACGAGCAGTACTTC. This translates into CASSLSYEQYF.

The gene calls are TRBV9 and TRBJ1-1, with D unclear. CDR1 SGDLS and CDR2 YYNGEE come from the germline V gene. The CDR3 has 14 amino acids. V was pared by 4 bases and J by 4 bases, with 14 bases between. For the CDR3, the DNA is TGTGCCAGCAGCCCGGACCGCGACGGCACTGAAGCTTTCTTT. Translating gives CASSPDRDGTEAFF.

This chain joins TRBV7-9 and TRBJ2-1, with D tentatively TRBD1 or TRBD2 (5 bases each). Germline CDR1 SEHNR, CDR2 FQNEAQ (reference sequence). The CDR3 is 13 amino acids. The CDR3 reads CASNRDGYNEQFF. In nucleotides, the CDR3 is TGTGCTTCGAACCGGGACGGATACAATGAGCAGTTCTTC.

The CDR3 sequence: CASTPFFTAGPYEQYF. CDR3 nucleotide sequence: TGTGCCAGCACCCCATTCTTCACGGCGGGTCCCTACGAGCAGTACTTC. The rearrangement uses TRBV5-6 and TRBJ2-7; a possible D gene is TRBD2 (5 bases). Trimming stripped 6 bases from V and 2 bases from J, with 21 bases between. Per the germline V gene, CDR1 is SGHDT and CDR2 is YYEEEE. The CDR3 totals 16 residues.

The chain is built from TRBV7-6 and TRBJ1-2; no reliable D call. V was cut by 2 bases and J by 8 bases, with 21 bases left in between. Germline CDR1 is SGHVS and CDR2 is FNYEAQ. The CDR3 length is 16 residues. CDR3 region: CASSLPAVGPSSGYTF. DNA for the CDR3: TGTGCCAGCAGCTTACCAGCCGTCGGACCTTCCTCGGGCTACACCTTC.

This clone came up once. The genes are TRBV11-1 and TRBJ2-2; D call uncertain. V dropped 5 bases and J dropped 6 bases, with 13 bases sitting between them. The germline V gene has CDR1 SGHAT and CDR2 FQDESV (reference sequence). The CDR3 runs 14 residues. This CDR3 reads CASSRGALPGELFF. The CDR3 DNA reads TGTGCCAGCAGCCGTGGTGCCTTGCCCGGGGAGCTGTTTTTT.